Shown below are 11 T cell receptor beta chains from a single sample sequenced in a study of CD8+CD57+ T cells in acquired aplastic anemia (dated by TCRdb to about 2018). Sequencing was carried out with an Illumina HiSeq 2000. Genomic DNA served as template for TCR beta VDJ combination and CDR3 sequence profiling. TCRdb itself trimmed the public reads at Q25 with fastp, ran MiXCR and retained productive beta chains. All rows with the same CDR3 protein become a single entry with the most common DNA and genes. Counted in this sample were under 350,000 distinct CDR3 sequences; about three fifths of them appeared once. Of the sample, 1% to 1.5% falls within the top ten clones. Flow cytometry had shown CD8+CD57+ cell expansion in the patients selected for sequencing. Material for sequencing was sorted CD4+, CD8+, or CD8+CD57+ T cells (not recorded which) from PBMCs. The source is a human donor with aplastic anemia.

Only a few counts were recorded for this clonotype. The J gene is TRBJ2-1, the V gene TRBV3-1, with 9 bases that match TRBD2. CDR3 length: 17 amino acids. CDR1 and CDR2 from the germline V gene are LGHDT and YNNKEL (reference sequence). V shed 0 bases and J 2 bases; nucleotides not matched to a gene: 5. DNA for the CDR3: TGTGCCAGCAGCCAAGATGGGGGCGGGAGGGCCTACAATGAGCAGTTCTTC. Its translation is CASSQDGGGRAYNEQFF.

This clonotype occurred many times. The J gene is TRBJ1-5, the V gene TRBV6-1; possible D gene TRBD1, 6 bases. V was clipped by 7 bases and J by 0 bases, with 16 bases between them. The CDR3 has 16 residues. Germline V CDR1 and CDR2: MNHNS, SASEGT. The CDR3 coding sequence is TGTGCCAGCATTACAGGGAGGGGATATAGCAATCAGCCCCAGCATTTT. Its protein product is CASITGRGYSNQPQHF.

This clonotype showed up just once. This chain uses TRBV7-9 with TRBJ1-5; D gene uncertain. This CDR3 spans 14 amino acids. Between the trimmed V and J ends, which lost 0 bases and 7 bases, there was a span of 10 bases. Germline CDR1 is SEHNR and CDR2 is FQNEAQ (reference sequence). DNA for the CDR3: TGTGCCAGCAGCTTAGCCGGCCGGCAGCAGCCCCAGCATTTT. Protein: CASSLAGRQQPQHF.

This chain uses TRBV10-3 with TRBJ2-7; 8 nucleotides line up with TRBD1. Germline assignment: CDR1 ENHRY and CDR2 SYGVKD. This CDR3 contains 14 residues. Unmatched junction bases numbered 7, after V lost 6 bases and J lost 3 bases. The CDR3 DNA sequence: TGTGCCATCAGAGGGACAGGCGACATCTACGAGCAGTACTTC. Protein product: CAIRGTGDIYEQYF.

The chain has TRBV19 and TRBJ1-2; possibly TRBD1 for D (6 bases). The CDR3 sequence is 13 residues long. V was clipped by 7 bases and J by 4 bases, with 13 bases between them. Germline V CDR1 and CDR2: LNHDA, SQIVND (reference sequence). The CDR3 spells CASNLDRTYGYTF. As DNA, the CDR3 is TGTGCCAGTAATCTTGACAGGACCTATGGCTACACCTTC.

The chain is built from TRBV15 and TRBJ2-1; D possibly matches TRBD1 or TRBD2 (5 bases each). Trimming took off 9 bases at V and 9 bases at J, with 15 bases between the two ends. CDR1 is LNHNV and CDR2 is YYDKDF in the germline V gene (reference sequence). The CDR3 consists of 12 residues. The DNA for the CDR3 is TGTGCCACTAGACTGTCAGGGAGTGAGCAGTTCTTC. It encodes CATRLSGSEQFF.

This clonotype was seen a single time. This chain uses TRBV11-3 with TRBJ2-3; D is perhaps TRBD2 (7 bases). The CDR3 is 18 amino acids. V dropped 0 bases and J dropped 5 bases, with 21 bases sitting between them. In germline, CDR1 is SGHNT, CDR2 YENEEA. CDR3 sequence: CASSLEGRGGIFEDTQYF. The CDR3 DNA follows: TGTGCCAGCAGCTTAGAGGGTAGGGGGGGCATATTCGAAGATACGCAGTATTTT.

The sample holds many counts of this clonotype. The V gene is TRBV6-5, the J gene TRBJ2-7, with a tentative D call TRBD1 (5 bases). The CDR3 contains 15 residues. The germline gives CDR1 MNHEY, CDR2 SVGAGI. With 0 bases removed from V and 2 bases from J, the gap between germline ends came to 11 bases. CDR3 protein: CASSYSGRAAYEQYF. The CDR3 DNA reads TGTGCCAGCAGTTACTCAGGCAGGGCCGCCTACGAGCAGTACTTC.

This rearrangement joins TRBV7-6 to TRBJ1-1, with 8 bases matching TRBD1. Germline V gives CDR1 SGHVS, CDR2 FNYEAQ. The V and J ends lost 2 bases and 1 base, in that order; junction bases with no gene match: 3. The CDR3 sequence is 15 residues long. The CDR3 sequence: CASSLQGAGNTEAFF. CDR3 in DNA: TGTGCCAGCAGCTTACAGGGGGCTGGGAACACTGAAGCTTTCTTT.

The chain links TRBV7-9 to TRBJ2-4, with TRBD1 matching over 7 bases. V shed 5 bases, J shed 8 bases, and the junction held 3 bases outside the gene matches. The length of the CDR3 is 12 residues. Germline-derived CDR1 and CDR2 are SEHNR and FQNEAQ (reference sequence). The CDR3 nucleotides are TGTGCCAGCAGCCCGCAGGGGGACATTCAGTACTTC. Protein sequence: CASSPQGDIQYF.

The chain has TRBV15 and TRBJ2-3, with D possibly being TRBD2 (6 bases). The CDR3 is 19 residues long. V shed 1 base and J shed 2 bases, with 22 bases lying between them. Germline CDR1 LNHNV, CDR2 YYDKDF (reference sequence). CDR3 nucleotides: TGTGCCACCAGCAGAGCTGGGGAGGTGGTTGGGCCTGACACAGATACGCAGTATTTT. Translated: CATSRAGEVVGPDTDTQYF.